Sequencing of this T cell receptor (delta chain) was carried out in a study of gamma-delta chains in newborns, infants, children (dated by TCRdb to about 2019). About the investigation overall: According to the title of the study, polyclonal expansion of innate gammadelta T cells immediately after birth is driven by microbial exposure. The study examined the way microbial exposure affected innate gammadelta T cell populations in human newborns right after birth.

Sequencing was performed on an Illumina MiSeq. TCRdb reanalyzed the public reads with the CATT caller, and identical DNA sequences were merged afterwards. The sample table contains under 8,000 delta-chain clones; only one count was recorded for 0.55% to 0.7% of them. Around 15% of the sample is held by the ten biggest clonotypes. CDR1 and CDR2 are read off the germline V gene as GEAIGNYY and EKD. V is clipped by 3 bases and J by 0 bases, and the sequence between their germline boundaries is 16 bases long. Inclusive of the bounding cysteine and phenylalanine, the CDR3 is 16 residues long. CDR3 DNA only is kept here, 48 bases in frame from base 1. This clone has more than one count but fewer than ten. This receptor's antigen is unknown. This likely reflects a read error, since a far larger clone is one base away. This sample also contains other DNA sequences that code for the same CDR3.

This receptor was taken from a child who was a newborn, infant or young child, either healthy, febrile or measles-vaccinated (not recorded which). Sequencing used blood. The sequence links TRDV2 to TRDJ1, with a tentative D gene TRDD3 over 6 matching bases. The DNA is TGTGCCTGTGACTTACTGGGAGATACGTACACCGATAAACTCATCTTT. Translated, it reads CACDLLGDTYTDKLIF.